The 22 T cell receptor beta chains reported below all come from one sample, sequenced in a study of vaccination and CD4 T cells after COVID-19. The Oncomine TCR Beta short-read assay sequenced DNA from cultured CD4+ T cells. MiXCR, applied by TCRdb to the PCR reads, yields one record per CDR3 protein. Among under 20,000 distinct CDR3 sequences listed, 58% were seen once. As for treatment: roughly 11-day PBMC culture with coronavirus spike peptide pools or control peptides (ViraFEST assay). These receptors' antigens are unknown. Sequenced: CD4+ T cells from blood, cultured in vitro. The receptors were sampled from a human donor who had recovered from COVID-19.

The chain has TRBV7-2 and TRBJ1-2, with 7 bases that match TRBD1. V was clipped by 3 bases and J by 8 bases; unmatched bases: 15. From germline, CDR1 is SGHTA and CDR2 FQGNSA. CDR3 length: 16 residues. CDR3 sequence (DNA): TGTGCCAGCAGCTTCCGCTTCAGAGACGGAGGGGGCGGCTACACCTTC. It translates to CASSFRFRDGGGGYTF.

The table lists this clonotype with a few counts. The chain uses TRBV12-3 or TRBV12-4 and TRBJ1-6; tentative D call: TRBD1 (6 bases). The CDR3 sequence is 15 residues long. V lost 6 bases, J lost 13 bases, and 22 bases lay in between. CDR3 loop: CASRPQGSALGPLHF. In DNA form, the CDR3 reads TGTGCCAGCAGGCCACAGGGATCCGCGCTGGGCCCCCTCCACTTT.

The chain joins TRBV19 to TRBJ1-2, with 7 bases fitting TRBD1. The J segment lost 8 bases and the V segment lost 6 bases, leaving 9 bases of the junction unmatched. The CDR3 runs to 13 residues. Per germline, CDR1 LNHDA and CDR2 SQIVND (reference sequence). The CDR3 sequence is CASSLAGDRGYTF. The CDR3 DNA reads TGTGCCAGTAGCCTCGCAGGGGACAGAGGCTACACCTTC. Based on the CDR3 plus reference TRBV19 and TRBJ1-2, the full variable domain is DGGITQSPKYLFRKEGQNVTLSCEQNLNHDAMYWYRQDPGQGLRLIYYSQIVNDFQKGDIAEGYSVSREKKESFPLTVTSAQKNPTAFYLCASSLAGDRGYTFGSGTRLTVV.

V usage is TRBV20-1 and J usage is TRBJ1-5, with D tentatively TRBD1 (5 bases). V shed 0 bases and J shed 2 bases, with 11 bases lying between them. In germline, CDR1 is DFQATT, CDR2 SNEGSKA (reference sequence). CDR3 size: 15 residues. CDR3 amino acids: CSARDPQGGNQPQHF. The CDR3, as DNA: TGCAGTGCTAGAGATCCCCAGGGCGGCAATCAGCCCCAGCATTTT.

This chain connects TRBV5-4 to TRBJ1-2, with D maybe TRBD1 (5 bases). The CDR3 totals 14 residues. CDR1 and CDR2 from the germline V gene are SGHNT and YYREEE (reference sequence). Between the trimmed V and J ends, which lost 6 bases and 0 bases, there was a span of 12 bases. CDR3 DNA sequence: TGTGCCAGCACCCAGGGATCAGCTAACTATGGCTACACCTTC. Translation: CASTQGSANYGYTF. Using reference TRBV5-4 and TRBJ1-2 for the parts outside the CDR3, the full variable domain is ETGVTQSPTHLIKTRGQQVTLRCSSQSGHNTVSWYQQALGQGPQFIFQYYREEENGRGNFPPRFSGLQFPNYSSELNVNALELDDSALYLCASTQGSANYGYTFGSGTRLTVV.

This clonotype has a handful of counts. The chain has TRBV20-1 and TRBJ2-2, with 7 positions matching TRBD1. Trimming took 5 bases from V and 5 from J; bases not matched to a gene: 8. The germline V gene has CDR1 DFQATT and CDR2 SNEGSKA (reference sequence). The CDR3 is 14 residues long. CDR3: CSAGRDRSTGELFF. The CDR3 bases are TGCAGTGCTGGAAGGGACAGAAGTACCGGGGAGCTGTTTTTT.

The gene calls are TRBV2 and TRBJ1-6; 9 bases line up with TRBD1. The germline CDR1 and CDR2 sequences are SNHLY and FYNNEI. The CDR3 is 12 amino acids. V trimming: 8 bases; J trimming: 10 bases; junction bases outside the gene matches: 3. The CDR3: CASSDRGSPLHF. As DNA, the CDR3 is TGTGCCAGCTCGGACAGGGGATCACCCCTCCACTTT.

The J gene is TRBJ1-2, the V gene TRBV30; 9 bases are a match to TRBD1. V was clipped by 5 bases and J by 4 bases; unmatched bases: 5. The CDR3 contains 13 residues. Germline-derived CDR1 and CDR2 are GTSNPN and SVGIG (reference sequence). This CDR3 is CAWHSQGAYGYTF. The CDR3 nucleotides are TGTGCCTGGCACTCACAGGGGGCCTATGGCTACACCTTC.

In the case of this clonotype: A read error may account for a junction end that differs from germline. The chain joins TRBV7-7 to TRBJ2-5, with a possible D match to TRBD2 (6 bases). The CDR3 is made up of 14 amino acids. Per the germline V gene, CDR1 is SSHAT and CDR2 is FNYEAQ (reference sequence). DNA for the CDR3: TGTGCTAGCAGCCCAAGAACGGAGGGGGAGACCCAGTACTTC. Encoded protein: CASSPRTEGETQYF.

The chain employs TRBV3-1 and TRBJ1-2; D is unresolved. This CDR3 comprises 16 residues. Trimming removed 0 bases at V and 6 bases at J, with 17 bases between. The V gene's germline CDR1 is LGHDT and CDR2 YNNKEL (reference sequence). CDR3 DNA: TGTGCCAGCAGCCAAGAAGAGGGATCGATTACTCATGGCTACACCTTC. Its translation is CASSQEEGSITHGYTF.

This clonotype was counted a single time. The gene calls are TRBV28 and TRBJ1-4; D gene unclear. The V gene's germline CDR1 is MDHEN and CDR2 SYDVKM. The length of the CDR3 is 12 residues. The CDR3 DNA follows: TGTGTAGTCGTCTCAACTAATGAAAAACTGTTTTTT. Encoded protein: CVVVSTNEKLFF.

This clonotype was seen a few times. A read error may produce the germline difference seen at one junction end. The chain is built from TRBV6-1 and TRBJ1-5; TRBD1 might be the D (6 bases). Germline CDR1 and CDR2: MNHNS and SASEGT. The CDR3 loop spans 14 amino acids. The CDR3 DNA is TGTGCCAGCAGCGAAGGGGGACGGTTTCAGCCCCAGCATTTT. This translates into CASSEGGRFQPQHF.

The chain is built from TRBV6-1 and TRBJ1-6, with a weak D call TRBD1 (5 bases). Trimming left V 0 bases short and J 7 bases short, with 10 bases between. Germline V gene sequence: CDR1 MNHNS, CDR2 SASEGT. The CDR3 sequence is 15 residues long. This chain's CDR3 is CASSEAGALNSPLHF. In DNA, the CDR3 is TGTGCCAGCAGTGAAGCAGGGGCGCTGAATTCACCCCTCCACTTT.

The chain combines TRBV7-3 with TRBJ1-1; possible D gene TRBD1, 6 bases. Germline CDR1 SGHTA, CDR2 FQGTGA. CDR3 length: 13 residues. V lost 4 bases, J lost 7 bases, and 13 bases lay in between. This CDR3 reads CASSYGGHSEAFF. The CDR3 coding sequence is TGTGCCAGCAGCTACGGGGGGCATAGTGAAGCTTTCTTT. Drawing the rest from reference TRBV7-3 and TRBJ1-1, the complete variable domain is GAGVSQTPSNKVTEKGKYVELRCDPISGHTALYWYRQSLGQGPEFLIYFQGTGAADDSGLPNDRFFAVRPEGSVSTLKIQRTERGDSAVYLCASSYGGHSEAFFGQGTRLTVV.

This clonotype was picked up a small number of times. V usage is TRBV19 and J usage is TRBJ2-3; 8 bases align to TRBD2. Germline CDR1 and CDR2: LNHDA and SQIVND (reference sequence). This CDR3 has 15 amino acids. Trimming at V came to 5 bases and at J to 2 bases, leaving 6 bases not matched to a gene. CDR3 in amino acids: CASSHRTSFTDTQYF. The CDR3 DNA sequence: TGTGCCAGTAGTCACCGGACTAGCTTCACAGATACGCAGTATTTT.

The V and J genes are TRBV6-1 and TRBJ1-2; no firm D call. Germline V gene sequence: CDR1 MNHNS, CDR2 SASEGT. V was pared by 5 bases and J by 6 bases, with 16 bases between. This CDR3 comprises 14 residues. The CDR3 DNA is TGTGCCAGCAGTCCATTTCCGGCGGAGCATGGCTACACCTTC. This gives the protein CASSPFPAEHGYTF.

This chain uses TRBV3-1 with TRBJ1-2, with D maybe TRBD1 (5 bases). V was clipped by 0 bases and J by 8 bases, with 16 bases between them. This CDR3 has 15 residues. The germline V gene encodes CDR1 LGHDT and CDR2 YNNKEL (reference sequence). CDR3: CASSQEGGTSGGYTF. The DNA of the CDR3 is TGTGCCAGCAGCCAAGAGGGGGGGACCTCCGGGGGCTACACCTTC.

This chain links TRBV20-1 with TRBJ2-1; TRBD2 agrees at 8 bases. V lost 4 bases and J lost 3; bases outside the gene matches: 8. Germline assignment: CDR1 DFQATT and CDR2 SNEGSKA (reference sequence). The CDR3 spans 15 residues. The CDR3 protein is CSANGPGGFYNEQFF. The CDR3 coding sequence is TGCAGTGCTAACGGGCCGGGGGGGTTCTACAATGAGCAGTTCTTC.

In DNA, the CDR3 is TGTGCCAGCAGACCGGGACAGCGAAGCTCCTACGAGCAGTACTTC. Translating gives CASRPGQRSSYEQYF. V is TRBV28 and J is TRBJ2-7; 7 bases are a match to TRBD1. CDR3 length: 15 residues. The germline V gene encodes CDR1 MDHEN and CDR2 SYDVKM. The junction had 8 bases not matched to a gene; V was cut back by 6 bases and J by 0 bases.

The V gene is TRBV5-1, the J gene TRBJ1-1; the D is unclear. Germline values: CDR1 SGHRS, CDR2 YFSETQ. The CDR3 covers 13 residues. Trimming shortened V by 4 bases and J by 5 bases, and 12 bases separated the two germline ends. The CDR3 bases are TGCGCCAGCAGCATAGAACGGGGTACTGAAGCTTTCTTT. This encodes CASSIERGTEAFF.

The chain uses TRBV20-1 and TRBJ2-1; no firm D call. Germline assignment: CDR1 DFQATT and CDR2 SNEGSKA (reference sequence). The CDR3 covers 11 residues. V was pared by 0 bases and J by 9 bases, with 6 bases between. The CDR3 bases are TGCAGTGCTAGAGATTACCCTGAGCAGTTCTTC. The encoded protein is CSARDYPEQFF.

The V call is TRBV28, the J call TRBJ1-1, with D possibly being TRBD1 (6 bases). V was clipped by 6 bases and J by 1 base, with 21 bases between them. The CDR3 loop spans 17 amino acids. Germline CDR1 is MDHEN and CDR2 is SYDVKM. The CDR3 bases are TGTGCCAGCAGATACAGGGTTTTGGGCCCTTCGAACACTGAAGCTTTCTTT. Encoded protein: CASRYRVLGPSNTEAFF. Full variable domain (outside the CDR3, taken from reference TRBV28 and TRBJ1-1): DVKVTQSSRYLVKRTGEKVFLECVQDMDHENMFWYRQDPGLGLRLIYFSYDVKMKEKGDIPEGYSVSREKKERFSLILESASTNQTSMYLCASRYRVLGPSNTEAFFGQGTRLTVV.